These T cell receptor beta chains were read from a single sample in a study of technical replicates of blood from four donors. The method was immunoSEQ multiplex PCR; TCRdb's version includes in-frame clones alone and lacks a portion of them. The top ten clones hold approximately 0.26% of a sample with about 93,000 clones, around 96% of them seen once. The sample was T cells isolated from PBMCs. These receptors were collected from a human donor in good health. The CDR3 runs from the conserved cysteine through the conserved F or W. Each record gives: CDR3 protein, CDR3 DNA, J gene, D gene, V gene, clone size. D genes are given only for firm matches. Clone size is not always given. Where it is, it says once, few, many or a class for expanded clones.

CDR3 protein: CASSLERGPRTGELFF
CDR3 DNA: TGTGCCAGCAGCTTAGAAAGGGGTCCTCGCACCGGGGAGCTGTTTTTT
J gene: TRBJ2-2
D gene: -
V gene: TRBV7-2
clone size: -

CDR3 protein: CASSEGVKGNQPQHF
CDR3 DNA: TGTGCCAGCAGCGAGGGGGTCAAGGGGAATCAGCCCCAGCATTTT
J gene: TRBJ1-5
D gene: -
V gene: TRBV5-8
clone size: -

CDR3 protein: CASSARTSGGSDTQYF
CDR3 DNA: TGTGCCAGCAGCGCGAGGACTAGCGGTGGGTCAGATACGCAGTATTTT
J gene: TRBJ2-3
D gene: TRBD2
V gene: TRBV7-9
clone size: -

CDR3 protein: CASSSQGENTEAFF
CDR3 DNA: TGTGCCAGCAGCTCACAAGGGGAGAACACTGAAGCTTTCTTT
J gene: TRBJ1-1
D gene: -
V gene: TRBV11-2
clone size: -

CDR3 protein: CASSQTIKREGQFF
CDR3 DNA: TGCGCCAGCAGTCAAACGATTAAGCGGGAGGGTCAGTTCTTC
J gene: TRBJ2-1
D gene: TRBD2
V gene: TRBV23-1
clone size: -

CDR3 protein: CASQTSGGPRDTQYF
CDR3 DNA: TGTGCCAGTCAGACTAGCGGGGGGCCTCGGGATACGCAGTATTTT
J gene: TRBJ2-3
D gene: TRBD2
V gene: TRBV13
clone size: -

CDR3 protein: CASSYPQIPYEQYF
CDR3 DNA: TGTGCCAGCAGTTACCCTCAGATTCCCTACGAGCAGTACTTC
J gene: TRBJ2-7
D gene: -
V gene: TRBV6-6
clone size: -

CDR3 protein: CAIRAQGETQYF
CDR3 DNA: TGTGCCATCAGAGCACAGGGGGAGACCCAGTACTTC
J gene: TRBJ2-5
D gene: TRBD1
V gene: TRBV10-3
clone size: -

CDR3 protein: CASSIDPPASRGSGNTIYF
CDR3 DNA: TGTGCCAGTAGTATAGATCCCCCAGCGAGTCGTGGCTCTGGAAACACCATATATTTT
J gene: TRBJ1-3
D gene: -
V gene: TRBV19
clone size: once

CDR3 protein: CASSPHAEVQETQYF
CDR3 DNA: TGTGCCAGCAGCCCCCACGCGGAGGTTCAAGAGACCCAGTACTTC
J gene: TRBJ2-5
D gene: -
V gene: TRBV4-2
clone size: once

CDR3 protein: CASSQERTGGVYGYTF
CDR3 DNA: TGTGCCAGCAGCCAAGAACGGACAGGGGGCGTCTATGGCTACACCTTC
J gene: TRBJ1-2
D gene: TRBD1
V gene: TRBV4-2
clone size: -

CDR3 protein: CASSSGQRMEKLFF
CDR3 DNA: TGTGCCAGCAGCTCGGGACAACGAATGGAAAAACTGTTTTTT
J gene: TRBJ1-4
D gene: -
V gene: TRBV11-3
clone size: -

CDR3 protein: CASSSLDRGRFHQPQHF
CDR3 DNA: TGTGCCAGCAGTTCCTTAGACAGGGGGCGTTTTCATCAGCCCCAGCATTTT
J gene: TRBJ1-5
D gene: TRBD1
V gene: TRBV28
clone size: few

CDR3 protein: CASSPGRTGEQFF
CDR3 DNA: TGTGCCAGTAGTCCTGGTAGAACCGGTGAGCAGTTCTTC
J gene: TRBJ2-1
D gene: -
V gene: TRBV19
clone size: -

CDR3 protein: CASRRESGTGELFF
CDR3 DNA: TGTGCCAGCAGACGGGAATCGGGCACCGGGGAGCTGTTTTTT
J gene: TRBJ2-2
D gene: -
V gene: TRBV9
clone size: -

CDR3 protein: CASSFRDRYTEAFF
CDR3 DNA: TGTGCCAGCAGTTTTCGGGACAGATACACTGAAGCTTTCTTT
J gene: TRBJ1-1
D gene: TRBD1
V gene: TRBV28
clone size: -

CDR3 protein: CASSFPDRRGRETQYF
CDR3 DNA: TGTGCCAGCAGCTTCCCGGACAGGCGAGGGAGAGAGACCCAGTACTTC
J gene: TRBJ2-5
D gene: TRBD1
V gene: TRBV11-2
clone size: -

CDR3 protein: CASRPGDSGNTIYF
CDR3 DNA: TGTGCCAGCAGACCAGGGGACTCTGGAAACACCATATATTTT
J gene: TRBJ1-3
D gene: -
V gene: TRBV7-2
clone size: -

CDR3 protein: CASSLDRWDTEAFF
CDR3 DNA: TGCGCCAGCAGCTTAGACAGGTGGGACACTGAAGCTTTCTTT
J gene: TRBJ1-1
D gene: -
V gene: TRBV5-1
clone size: -

CDR3 protein: CASRESPGQVPYGYTF
CDR3 DNA: TGTGCCAGCAGGGAATCCCCGGGACAGGTCCCCTATGGCTACACCTTC
J gene: TRBJ1-2
D gene: TRBD1
V gene: TRBV6-6
clone size: -

CDR3 protein: CASRIHGQETQYF
CDR3 DNA: TGTGCCAGCAGGATACATGGCCAAGAGACCCAGTACTTC
J gene: TRBJ2-5
D gene: -
V gene: TRBV28
clone size: -

CDR3 protein: CASSEDRYYGYTF
CDR3 DNA: TGTGCCAGCAGCGAGGACAGGTACTATGGCTACACCTTC
J gene: TRBJ1-2
D gene: TRBD1
V gene: TRBV6-6
clone size: once

CDR3 protein: CASSPNDRAQQYF
CDR3 DNA: TGTGCCAGCTCACCAAACGACAGGGCGCAGCAGTACTTC
J gene: TRBJ2-7
D gene: TRBD1
V gene: TRBV18
clone size: -

CDR3 protein: CASRANPDTGELFF
CDR3 DNA: TGCGCCAGCAGAGCCAACCCGGACACCGGGGAGCTGTTTTTT
J gene: TRBJ2-2
D gene: -
V gene: TRBV10-1
clone size: -

CDR3 protein: CASSQTGRYGYTF
CDR3 DNA: TGTGCCAGCAGCCAAACAGGACGCTATGGCTACACCTTC
J gene: TRBJ1-2
D gene: -
V gene: TRBV4-2
clone size: -

CDR3 protein: CASSDWGAYEQYF
CDR3 DNA: TGTGCCAGCAGTGACTGGGGGGCCTACGAGCAGTACTTC
J gene: TRBJ2-7
D gene: -
V gene: TRBV6-1
clone size: once

CDR3 protein: CASSESGGFGTDTQYF
CDR3 DNA: TGTGCCAGCAGTGAAAGCGGGGGGTTTGGCACAGATACGCAGTATTTT
J gene: TRBJ2-3
D gene: TRBD2
V gene: TRBV2
clone size: once

CDR3 protein: CASSHAGASNQPQHF
CDR3 DNA: TGTGCCAGCAGCCATGCTGGGGCCTCAAATCAGCCCCAGCATTTT
J gene: TRBJ1-5
D gene: -
V gene: TRBV5-6
clone size: -

CDR3 protein: CASSFTSENSYNEQFF
CDR3 DNA: TGTGCCAGCAGTTTCACTAGCGAAAACTCCTACAATGAGCAGTTCTTC
J gene: TRBJ2-1
D gene: TRBD2
V gene: TRBV28
clone size: -

CDR3 protein: CASSQDAGLEQYF
CDR3 DNA: TGTGCCAGCAGCCAAGATGCAGGTTTGGAGCAGTACTTC
J gene: TRBJ2-7
D gene: -
V gene: TRBV4-2
clone size: -

CDR3 protein: CASQDRGSSTDTQYF
CDR3 DNA: TGTGCCAGCCAAGACAGGGGCTCTAGCACAGATACGCAGTATTTT
J gene: TRBJ2-3
D gene: TRBD1
V gene: TRBV6-5
clone size: once

CDR3 protein: CASSSGGLYGYTF
CDR3 DNA: TGTGCCAGCAGCTCCGGTGGGCTCTATGGCTACACCTTC
J gene: TRBJ1-2
D gene: -
V gene: TRBV11-3
clone size: -

CDR3 protein: CAWSESGADTQYF
CDR3 DNA: TGTGCCTGGAGTGAGTCAGGGGCAGATACGCAGTATTTT
J gene: TRBJ2-3
D gene: -
V gene: TRBV30
clone size: -

CDR3 protein: CASMNRGPAVQETQYF
CDR3 DNA: TGCGCCAGCATGAACAGGGGCCCAGCCGTACAAGAGACCCAGTACTTC
J gene: TRBJ2-5
D gene: TRBD1
V gene: TRBV5-1
clone size: -

CDR3 protein: CASSRWEQGSNGYTF
CDR3 DNA: TGTGCCAGCAGTCGGTGGGAACAGGGGAGCAATGGCTACACCTTC
J gene: TRBJ1-2
D gene: TRBD1
V gene: TRBV2
clone size: once

CDR3 protein: CASMTGGGETQYF
CDR3 DNA: TGTGCCAGCATGACGGGAGGTGGGGAGACCCAGTACTTC
J gene: TRBJ2-5
D gene: TRBD2
V gene: TRBV28
clone size: -

CDR3 protein: CASAGGAGNYGYTF
CDR3 DNA: TGTGCCAGCGCCGGGGGGGCAGGTAACTATGGCTACACCTTC
J gene: TRBJ1-2
D gene: -
V gene: TRBV6-5
clone size: -

CDR3 protein: CASSSMAYGYTF
CDR3 DNA: TGTGCCAGCAGCAGTATGGCCTATGGCTACACCTTC
J gene: TRBJ1-2
D gene: -
V gene: TRBV5-6
clone size: -

CDR3 protein: CASSSTGGSGYTF
CDR3 DNA: TGTGCCAGCAGCTCAACAGGGGGAAGTGGCTACACCTTC
J gene: TRBJ1-2
D gene: TRBD1
V gene: TRBV11-3
clone size: -

CDR3 protein: CASSLTRENEKLFF
CDR3 DNA: TGTGCCAGCAGCTTGACGAGGGAAAATGAAAAACTGTTTTTT
J gene: TRBJ1-4
D gene: -
V gene: TRBV7-9
clone size: -

CDR3 protein: CASSLTGGTGDNEQFF
CDR3 DNA: TGTGCCAGCAGCTTAACAGGCGGGACAGGGGACAATGAGCAGTTCTTC
J gene: TRBJ2-1
D gene: TRBD1
V gene: TRBV7-3
clone size: once

CDR3 protein: CASSLSGNEQYF
CDR3 DNA: TGTGCCAGCAGTTTGTCAGGGAACGAGCAGTACTTC
J gene: TRBJ2-7
D gene: -
V gene: TRBV28
clone size: -

CDR3 protein: CASSQALAGGTDTQYF
CDR3 DNA: TGCGCCAGCAGCCAAGCCCTAGCGGGGGGCACAGATACGCAGTATTTT
J gene: TRBJ2-3
D gene: TRBD2
V gene: TRBV4-1
clone size: -

CDR3 protein: CASSHLGEGPPYNEQFF
CDR3 DNA: TGTGCCAGCAGCCACCTGGGGGAGGGCCCCCCCTACAATGAGCAGTTCTTC
J gene: TRBJ2-1
D gene: TRBD2
V gene: TRBV4-2
clone size: -

CDR3 protein: CSVERSSGSYEQYF
CDR3 DNA: TGCAGCGTTGAAAGGTCTAGCGGCTCCTACGAGCAGTACTTC
J gene: TRBJ2-7
D gene: TRBD2
V gene: TRBV29-1
clone size: -

CDR3 protein: CASSVALGGQTQYF
CDR3 DNA: TGTGCCAGCAGCGTCGCCTTAGGGGGACAGACCCAGTACTTC
J gene: TRBJ2-5
D gene: -
V gene: TRBV9
clone size: -

CDR3 protein: CASSLSGQLYNEQFF
CDR3 DNA: TGTGCCAGCAGCTTGAGCGGACAGCTCTACAATGAGCAGTTCTTC
J gene: TRBJ2-1
D gene: -
V gene: TRBV5-6
clone size: -

CDR3 protein: CASSVSTLTENTEAFF
CDR3 DNA: TGTGCCAGCAGCGTGAGTACCCTAACAGAGAACACTGAAGCTTTCTTT
J gene: TRBJ1-1
D gene: -
V gene: TRBV9
clone size: -

CDR3 protein: CASSTRISGANVLTF
CDR3 DNA: TGTGCCAGCAGTACACGCATCTCTGGGGCCAACGTCCTGACTTTC
J gene: TRBJ2-6
D gene: -
V gene: TRBV6-5
clone size: -

CDR3 protein: CASSPTGETQYF
CDR3 DNA: TGTGCCAGCTCACCGACCGGGGAGACCCAGTACTTC
J gene: TRBJ2-5
D gene: -
V gene: TRBV18
clone size: once

CDR3 protein: CASSLVQQETQYF
CDR3 DNA: TGTGCCAGCAGCTTAGTCCAGCAAGAGACCCAGTACTTC
J gene: TRBJ2-5
D gene: -
V gene: TRBV13
clone size: -

CDR3 protein: CASSGSGQADSYEQYF
CDR3 DNA: TGTGCCAGCAGTGGATCGGGACAGGCGGATTCCTACGAGCAGTACTTC
J gene: TRBJ2-7
D gene: TRBD1
V gene: TRBV25-1
clone size: -

CDR3 protein: CASSGGTAAHYEQYF
CDR3 DNA: TGTGCCAGCAGTGGAGGGACAGCCGCACACTACGAGCAGTACTTC
J gene: TRBJ2-7
D gene: -
V gene: TRBV6-5
clone size: -

CDR3 protein: CASSLDNDRGQFF
CDR3 DNA: TGTGCCAGCAGCTTAGACAACGACAGGGGGCAGTTCTTC
J gene: TRBJ2-1
D gene: TRBD1
V gene: TRBV7-3
clone size: -

CDR3 protein: CASRLVPYEQYF
CDR3 DNA: TGTGCCAGCAGACTAGTTCCCTACGAGCAGTACTTC
J gene: TRBJ2-7
D gene: -
V gene: TRBV2
clone size: -

CDR3 protein: CASSLPVGGIGYTF
CDR3 DNA: TGTGCCAGTAGTCTCCCGGTGGGGGGTATAGGCTACACCTTC
J gene: TRBJ1-2
D gene: -
V gene: TRBV19
clone size: -

CDR3 protein: CASSLRSAGGAGTEAFF
CDR3 DNA: TGTGCCAGCAGTTTAAGATCAGCAGGGGGCGCTGGGACTGAAGCTTTCTTT
J gene: TRBJ1-1
D gene: TRBD1
V gene: TRBV27
clone size: -